This T cell receptor (beta chain) originates from a study of long-term antiretroviral therapy in people with HIV. It was version v3.0 of the immunoSEQ assay that was run at survey level. Assay: immunoSEQ multiplex PCR; the TCRdb copy retains only in-frame clones and omits some. The sample records fewer than 45,000 clones, about 96% being singletons. This CDR3 contains 15 residues. Germline V CDR1 and CDR2: SGHAT, FQNNGV. With V trimmed by 5 bases and J by 4 bases, 4 bases remained unmatched. The rearrangement links TRBV11-2 to TRBJ2-7, with 14 bases aligning to TRBD2. The TCR originated in a woman aged 50 to 65 with HIV. The source was unsorted PBMCs, collected 3.7 years after starting antiretroviral therapy. CDR3 nucleotide sequence: TGTGCCAGCAGCAGACTAGCGGGGGGGATTTACGAGCAGTACTTC. Translated, it gives CASSRLAGGIYEQYF.